A single sample is the source of the 15 T cell receptor beta chains below, sequenced in a study of cytomegalovirus exposure and HLA in healthy donors. 60 Vbeta and 13 Jbeta primers were used in PCR. Libraries were prepared by immunoSEQ multiplex PCR; TCRdb keeps only in-frame clonotypes and omits some of them. The profile shows 49,000 or so clones, 81% of them singletons. Sample: PBMCs. These receptors all stem from a boy younger than 18 in good health and CMV-seropositive.

The genes are TRBV13 and TRBJ2-5, with D perhaps matching TRBD1 (5 bases). TRBJ2-7 explains the end of the DNA better; the J call may be wrong. The CDR3 is 13 amino acids. The germline CDR1 and CDR2 sequences are PRHDT and FYEKMQ (reference sequence). The CDR3 region is CASSATGTYEQYF. The CDR3 nucleotides are TGTGCCAGCAGTGCCACAGGTACCTACGAGCAGTACTTC.

V gene TRBV5-5 combines with J gene TRBJ1-5; maybe TRBD1 (5 bases). Germline V gives CDR1 SGHKS, CDR2 YYEKEE (reference sequence). V lost 2 bases to trimming and J lost 6 bases, with 15 bases between them. The CDR3 loop spans 15 amino acids. The CDR3 loop reads CASSLGSQGGQPQHF. The CDR3 DNA follows: TGTGCCAGCAGCTTAGGTTCGCAGGGCGGTCAGCCCCAGCATTTT.

This clone was detected a few times. V usage is TRBV7-9 and J usage is TRBJ1-5; tentative D call: TRBD1 (5 bases). CDR1 is SEHNR, CDR2 FQNEAQ, per germline (reference sequence). CDR3 length: 13 amino acids. Trimming took off 6 bases at V and 4 bases at J, with 10 bases between the two ends. The CDR3 region is CASSPDTNQPQHF. CDR3 in DNA: TGTGCCAGCAGTCCGGACACAAATCAGCCCCAGCATTTT.

This chain links TRBV5-1 with TRBJ2-1, with a weak D call TRBD1 (5 bases). The CDR3 totals 12 residues. The germline V gene encodes CDR1 SGHRS and CDR2 YFSETQ. V was pared by 2 bases and J by 12 bases, with 12 bases between. The CDR3 loop reads CASSFKGVGQFF. DNA of the CDR3: TGCGCCAGCAGCTTTAAAGGGGTGGGGCAGTTCTTC.

This clone turned up a few times. The gene calls are TRBV5-1 and TRBJ2-2; TRBD1 matches 8 bases. Germline CDR1 reads SGHRS; CDR2 reads YFSETQ. The CDR3 covers 14 residues. The V and J ends lost 4 bases and 5 bases, in that order; junction bases with no gene match: 4. CDR3 sequence (DNA): TGCGCCAGCAGCCGGACAGGGACAACCGGGGAGCTGTTTTTT. Encoded protein: CASSRTGTTGELFF.

The chain has TRBV7-6 and TRBJ2-6; 10 bases map to TRBD2. The V gene end was trimmed by 1 base and the J gene end by 0 bases; junction bases not matched to a gene: 6. CDR1 is SGHVS and CDR2 is FNYEAQ in the germline V gene. The CDR3 sequence is 19 residues long. The CDR3, as DNA: TGTGCCAGCAGCTTAGGGGTCAGCGGGGGGGCCTCTGGGGCCAACGTCCTGACTTTC. It translates to CASSLGVSGGASGANVLTF.

This clone has just one count. The gene calls are TRBV5-4 and TRBJ2-7; TRBD2 aligns across 8 bases. The CDR3 has 13 amino acids. V was pared by 4 bases and J by 6 bases, with 6 bases of the junction left unmatched. Germline loops: CDR1 SGHNT, CDR2 YYREEE (reference sequence). The CDR3 DNA is TGTGCCAGCAGCCCGGGGGGGACGGGCGAGCAGTACTTC. Its translation: CASSPGGTGEQYF.

The rearrangement joins TRBV4-1 to TRBJ2-6; maybe TRBD1 (6 bases). V lost 0 bases and J 0 bases, leaving 12 bases between the germline ends. Per the germline V gene, CDR1 is MGHRA and CDR2 is YSYEKL. CDR3 length: 18 residues. Here the CDR3 DNA reads TGCGCCAGCAGCCAAGAGGGGGCAGTCCTCTCTGGGGCCAACGTCCTGACTTTC. Protein sequence: CASSQEGAVLSGANVLTF.

This clone appeared a single time. One junction end does not reproduce the germline sequence, and a read error may be involved. The genes are TRBV5-1 and TRBJ2-5; 9 bases fit TRBD1. Germline V gene lookup returns CDR1 SGHRS and CDR2 YFSETQ. The CDR3 runs to 15 residues. CDR3: CAGSLGTGGRETQYF. The CDR3, as DNA: TGCGCCGGCAGCTTGGGTACAGGGGGCAGGGAGACCCAGTACTTC. Full variable domain (missing parts from reference TRBV5-1 and TRBJ2-5): KAGVTQTPRYLIKTRGQQVTLSCSPISGHRSVSWYQQTPGQGLQFLFEYFSETQRNKGNFPGRFSGRQFSNSRSEMNVSTLELGDSALYLCAGSLGTGGRETQYFGPGTRLLVL.

V gene TRBV11-2 combines with J gene TRBJ2-2; the match to TRBD1 covers 7 bases. From germline, CDR1 is SGHAT and CDR2 FQNNGV. The CDR3 totals 16 residues. Germline trimming cut 5 bases from V and 11 bases from J; bases unmatched to any gene: 17. CDR3 coding DNA: TGTGCCAGCAGCGCCCGTCCGACAGGGAAGGGCGTTGAGCTGTTTTTT. It yields the protein CASSARPTGKGVELFF.

V and J are TRBV7-9 and TRBJ2-1; 10 nucleotides agree with TRBD1. Germline values: CDR1 SEHNR, CDR2 FQNEAQ (reference sequence). Losses at the gene ends were 8 bases for V and 9 bases for J; bases not matched to a gene: 1. The CDR3 length is 11 residues. Written as DNA, the CDR3 is TGTGCCAGCGGGACAGGGGTTGAGCAGTTCTTC. Protein: CASGTGVEQFF.

The chain has TRBV5-5 and TRBJ2-1, with TRBD2 matching 8 bases. Trimming cost V 1 base and J 5 bases; bases outside gene matches: 8. This CDR3 has 16 amino acids. Germline V lookup: CDR1 SGHKS, CDR2 YYEKEE (reference sequence). This CDR3 reads CASSLRVAGLNNEQFF. The CDR3 nucleotides are TGTGCCAGCAGCTTGAGGGTAGCGGGGCTCAACAATGAGCAGTTCTTC.

This rearrangement joins TRBV9 to TRBJ1-3; perhaps TRBD1 as D (6 bases). The CDR3 loop spans 14 amino acids. The ends were cut back, 0 bases at V and 4 bases at J, with 8 bases in the middle. CDR1 and CDR2 from the germline V gene are SGDLS and YYNGEE. The CDR3 nucleotides read TGTGCCAGCAGCGTAGCAGGGGCCGGAAACACCATATATTTT. It yields the protein CASSVAGAGNTIYF.

The chain recombines TRBV4-1 with TRBJ1-1; 8 bases match TRBD1. Germline V lookup: CDR1 MGHRA, CDR2 YSYEKL. This CDR3 comprises 18 residues. Losses at the gene ends were 4 bases for V and 0 bases for J; bases not matched to a gene: 13. The chain's CDR3 is CASSRHLPGQDMNTEAFF. CDR3 DNA: TGCGCCAGCAGCCGCCACCTCCCGGGACAGGACATGAACACTGAAGCTTTCTTT.

This clone was picked up a small number of times. The chain employs TRBV10-3 and TRBJ1-5, with D perhaps TRBD1 (5 bases). Trimming removed 2 bases at V and 2 bases at J, with 7 bases between. CDR1 is ENHRY and CDR2 is SYGVKD in the germline V gene. The CDR3 loop spans 14 amino acids. CDR3 sequence: CAISETGGNQPQHF. Written as DNA, the CDR3 is TGTGCCATCAGTGAGACAGGTGGCAATCAGCCCCAGCATTTT.